The rows below give T cell receptor beta chains drawn from one sample of a study of shared T cell receptors in the human thymus. TCRdb's copy holds only in-frame clones and misses some; the assay was immunoSEQ multiplex PCR. Of 500,000 to 850,000 clones in the sample, about 89% were seen once. Separately, the same data were catalogued under a study of human thymus T cells.

The sequenced material came from thymocytes. The receptors originated from a boy younger than two with a congenital heart defect. The CDR3 runs from the conserved cysteine through the conserved F or W. The D gene is left open where the match is weak. Rows may omit the clone size; those that give it use once, few, many or a size class.

V: TRBV27
D: TRBD2
size: -
J: TRBJ2-7
CDR3: CASSRGGPSEQYF
DNA: TGTGCCAGCTCCCGGGGGGGGCCCTCCGAGCAGTACTTC

V: TRBV4-1
D: TRBD2
size: -
J: TRBJ2-1
CDR3: CASSLAKEESSGRIHNEQFF
DNA: TGCGCCAGCAGTTTAGCCAAGGAAGAGTCTAGCGGGAGAATTCACAATGAGCAGTTCTTC

V: TRBV6-5
D: -
size: -
J: TRBJ2-2
CDR3: CARAANNTGELFF
DNA: TGTGCCAGGGCGGCGAATAACACCGGGGAGCTGTTTTTT

V: TRBV29-1
D: TRBD1
size: -
J: TRBJ1-1
CDR3: CSGGDSMNTEAFF
DNA: TGCAGCGGGGGGGACAGCATGAACACTGAAGCTTTCTTT

V: TRBV5-1
D: -
size: -
J: TRBJ2-1
CDR3: CASSLGASPHNEQFF
DNA: TGCGCCAGCAGCCTGGGGGCTAGCCCTCACAATGAGCAGTTCTTC

V: TRBV4-3
D: -
size: -
J: TRBJ2-6
CDR3: CASRGHTISGANVLTF
DNA: TGCGCCAGCCGAGGACATACTATCTCTGGGGCCAACGTCCTGACTTTC

V: TRBV28
D: TRBD1
size: -
J: TRBJ1-1
CDR3: CASSFRDRGPGAFF
DNA: TGTGCCAGCAGTTTCCGGGACAGGGGGCCGGGAGCTTTCTTT

V: TRBV30
D: -
size: -
J: TRBJ2-7
CDR3: CAWSPRAGIYEQYF
DNA: TGTGCCTGGAGCCCCCGGGCGGGAATTTACGAGCAGTACTTC

V: TRBV6-6
D: TRBD1
size: -
J: TRBJ2-7
CDR3: CASNGTGSIYEQYF
DNA: TGTGCCAGCAACGGGACAGGGAGTATCTACGAGCAGTACTTC

V: TRBV5-5
D: -
size: -
J: TRBJ2-5
CDR3: CASSRNPGTQETQYF
DNA: TGTGCCAGCAGCCGGAACCCGGGAACCCAAGAGACCCAGTACTTC

V: TRBV28
D: -
size: -
J: TRBJ1-5
CDR3: CASSPPGEGQPQHF
DNA: TGTGCCAGCAGTCCCCCCGGGGAGGGTCAGCCCCAGCATTTT

V: TRBV29-1
D: TRBD1
size: -
J: TRBJ1-1
CDR3: CSVLRDRGLVEAEAFF
DNA: TGCAGCGTTCTCCGGGACAGGGGGCTGGTGGAGGCTGAAGCTTTCTTT

V: TRBV7-8
D: -
size: once
J: TRBJ2-7
CDR3: CASSGGLWRRTYEQYF
DNA: TGTGCCAGCAGCGGAGGACTTTGGCGGAGAACCTACGAGCAGTACTTC

V: TRBV6-5
D: TRBD1
size: -
J: TRBJ2-1
CDR3: CASSYGQGNEQFF
DNA: TGTGCCAGCAGTTACGGACAGGGCAATGAGCAGTTCTTC

V: TRBV30
D: -
size: -
J: TRBJ1-3
CDR3: CAWCPPGRQSSSGNTIYF
DNA: TGTGCCTGGTGCCCCCCCGGGAGGCAGTCTTCATCTGGAAACACCATATATTTT

V: TRBV7-8
D: -
size: -
J: TRBJ2-7
CDR3: CASRTARRDVGGEQYF
DNA: TGTGCCAGCAGAACTGCCCGCCGGGACGTCGGGGGAGAGCAGTACTTC

V: TRBV30
D: -
size: -
J: TRBJ2-1
CDR3: CAWSPARRGRTEQFF
DNA: TGTGCCTGGAGTCCCGCACGGAGGGGGCGTACTGAGCAGTTCTTC

V: TRBV28
D: TRBD1
size: -
J: TRBJ1-2
CDR3: CASTPTPGTGTYYGYTF
DNA: TGTGCCAGCACCCCTACCCCCGGGACAGGGACCTACTATGGCTACACCTTC

V: TRBV28
D: -
size: -
J: TRBJ1-4
CDR3: CASSLGDTGNEKLFF
DNA: TGTGCCAGCAGTTTGGGGGACACAGGGAATGAAAAACTGTTTTTT

V: TRBV7-8
D: -
size: -
J: TRBJ1-1
CDR3: CASSLGPGPGETEAFF
DNA: TGTGCCAGCAGCTTAGGACCGGGGCCAGGGGAAACTGAAGCTTTCTTT

V: TRBV7-9
D: -
size: once
J: TRBJ2-1
CDR3: CASSLIVREKDNEQFF
DNA: TGTGCCAGCAGCTTAATCGTCCGGGAGAAGGACAATGAGCAGTTCTTC

V: TRBV4-3
D: TRBD2
size: -
J: TRBJ2-1
CDR3: CASSQDQLGRNDDGRACNEQFF
DNA: TGCGCCAGCAGCCAAGATCAATTGGGGCGGAATGACGACGGGAGGGCCTGCAATGAGCAGTTCTTC

V: TRBV27
D: TRBD1
size: -
J: TRBJ2-2
CDR3: CASSFWDRGVTGELFF
DNA: TGTGCCAGCAGTTTTTGGGACAGGGGGGTAACCGGGGAGCTGTTTTTT

V: TRBV4-3
D: -
size: -
J: TRBJ1-1
CDR3: CASSPRVGWGPRSAEAFF
DNA: TGCGCCAGCAGCCCCCGGGTAGGATGGGGGCCTCGTTCGGCTGAAGCTTTCTTT

V: TRBV14
D: TRBD1
size: -
J: TRBJ2-6
CDR3: CASSQDCRDRGAGANVLTF
DNA: TGTGCCAGCAGCCAAGATTGTCGGGACAGGGGCGCTGGGGCCAACGTCCTGACTTTC

V: TRBV5-8
D: -
size: -
J: TRBJ2-7
CDR3: CASSPPGVNF
DNA: TGTGCCAGCAGCCCCCCGGGGGTAAACTTC

V: TRBV20-1
D: -
size: few
J: TRBJ1-4
CDR3: CSASEGEKLFF
DNA: TGCAGTGCTAGCGAGGGTGAAAAACTGTTTTTT

V: TRBV11-2
D: -
size: -
J: TRBJ2-6
CDR3: CASSLVSQVLSGANVLTF
DNA: TGTGCCAGCAGCTTAGTCTCACAGGTACTCTCTGGGGCCAACGTCCTGACTTTC

V: TRBV7-8
D: -
size: once
J: TRBJ2-1
CDR3: CASIAGLPYNEQFF
DNA: TGTGCCAGCATTGCAGGGTTACCCTACAATGAGCAGTTCTTC

V: TRBV2
D: -
size: few
J: TRBJ1-5
CDR3: CASSDSRDTSNQPQHF
DNA: TGTGCCAGCAGTGACAGCCGGGACACCAGCAATCAGCCCCAGCATTTT

V: TRBV30
D: -
size: -
J: TRBJ1-2
CDR3: CAWSIDRAGGYTF
DNA: TGTGCCTGGAGTATTGATAGGGCGGGTGGCTACACCTTC

V: TRBV5-6
D: -
size: -
J: TRBJ2-2
CDR3: CASSLKRQARAGELFF
DNA: TGTGCCAGCAGCTTAAAGCGACAGGCCAGGGCCGGGGAGCTGTTTTTT

V: TRBV19
D: -
size: -
J: TRBJ2-1
CDR3: CASSIEGPGHSSYNEQFF
DNA: TGTGCCAGTAGTATAGAGGGGCCGGGCCATAGCTCCTACAATGAGCAGTTCTTC

V: TRBV9
D: -
size: -
J: TRBJ1-2
CDR3: CASSVGSGRAVFQGYTF
DNA: TGTGCCAGCAGCGTAGGTAGCGGGAGGGCAGTATTTCAGGGCTACACCTTC

V: TRBV13
D: -
size: -
J: TRBJ2-1
CDR3: CASSFEDNEQFF
DNA: TGTGCCAGCAGCTTTGAGGATAATGAGCAGTTCTTC

V: TRBV5-1
D: -
size: -
J: TRBJ2-2
CDR3: CASTRKGLSGELFF
DNA: TGCGCCAGCACCAGAAAGGGGTTGAGCGGGGAGCTGTTTTTT

V: TRBV7-9
D: -
size: once
J: TRBJ1-1
CDR3: CASSLSDSRRPNTEAFF
DNA: TGTGCCAGCAGCTTATCGGACAGCCGTCGCCCGAACACTGAAGCTTTCTTT

V: TRBV19
D: -
size: -
J: TRBJ1-3
CDR3: CASSIRAGNTIYF
DNA: TGTGCCAGTAGTATCAGGGCTGGAAACACCATATATTTT

V: TRBV7-9
D: TRBD2
size: -
J: TRBJ2-3
CDR3: CASSPIAGVTDTQYF
DNA: TGTGCCAGCAGCCCTATAGCGGGAGTCACCGATACGCAGTATTTT

V: TRBV29-1
D: TRBD1
size: few
J: TRBJ1-1
CDR3: CSVGDRERATEAFF
DNA: TGCAGCGTTGGGGACAGGGAGCGGGCCACTGAAGCTTTCTTT

V: TRBV30
D: TRBD2
size: -
J: TRBJ2-7
CDR3: CAWSVRIREGFSITYEQYF
DNA: TGTGCCTGGAGTGTACGAATTCGGGAGGGCTTCTCGATAACCTACGAGCAGTACTTC

V: TRBV6-1
D: TRBD2
size: few
J: TRBJ2-7
CDR3: CASSPAGLGSYEQYF
DNA: TGTGCCAGCAGCCCCGCGGGACTAGGCAGCTACGAGCAGTACTTC

V: TRBV5-1
D: TRBD1
size: once
J: TRBJ2-7
CDR3: CASSLSQGLYEQYF
DNA: TGCGCCAGCAGCTTATCACAGGGGCTCTACGAGCAGTACTTC

V: TRBV14
D: TRBD1
size: -
J: TRBJ1-3
CDR3: CASSQRNGDRVRNTIYF
DNA: TGTGCCAGCAGCCAACGGAATGGGGACAGGGTTAGAAACACCATATATTTT

V: TRBV7-9
D: -
size: -
J: TRBJ2-2
CDR3: CASSIKAGGELFF
DNA: TGTGCCAGCAGTATAAAGGCGGGAGGGGAGCTGTTTTTT

V: TRBV2
D: TRBD1
size: -
J: TRBJ1-1
CDR3: CASSEAGLQGFDTEAFF
DNA: TGTGCCAGCAGTGAAGCGGGCCTACAGGGGTTCGACACTGAAGCTTTCTTT

V: TRBV19
D: TRBD1
size: -
J: TRBJ2-1
CDR3: CASNPTGRNEQFF
DNA: TGTGCCAGTAACCCGACAGGGCGGAATGAGCAGTTCTTC

V: TRBV2
D: -
size: -
J: TRBJ2-3
CDR3: CASKPGGTDTQYF
DNA: TGTGCCAGCAAACCGGGGGGCACAGATACGCAGTATTTT

V: TRBV5-1
D: TRBD1
size: -
J: TRBJ1-6
CDR3: CASSSGQGLSSYNSPLHF
DNA: TGCGCCAGCAGCTCGGGACAGGGCCTGAGCTCCTATAATTCACCCCTCCACTTT

V: TRBV25-1
D: -
size: -
J: TRBJ2-7
CDR3: CASSEFLLHEQYF
DNA: TGTGCCAGCAGTGAATTTTTACTGCACGAGCAGTACTTC

V: TRBV5-6
D: -
size: -
J: TRBJ1-4
CDR3: CASSPGVSNEKLFF
DNA: TGTGCCAGCAGCCCAGGGGTTTCTAATGAAAAACTGTTTTTT

V: TRBV7-9
D: -
size: few
J: TRBJ1-3
CDR3: CASSLLSGNTIYF
DNA: TGTGCCAGCAGCCTACTGTCTGGAAACACCATATATTTT

V: TRBV11-2
D: TRBD2
size: -
J: TRBJ2-1
CDR3: CANTGLAENEQFF
DNA: TGTGCCAATACGGGACTAGCGGAGAATGAGCAGTTCTTC

V: TRBV11-2
D: -
size: once
J: TRBJ2-7
CDR3: CATTELVQYF
DNA: TGTGCCACCACCGAGCTGGTGCAGTACTTC

V: TRBV6-6
D: TRBD1
size: few
J: TRBJ2-2
CDR3: CASDRDRAPFGELFF
DNA: TGTGCCAGCGACCGGGACAGGGCACCTTTCGGGGAGCTGTTTTTT

V: TRBV28
D: TRBD1
size: -
J: TRBJ1-1
CDR3: CASRPRDRDAEAFF
DNA: TGTGCCAGCAGACCCCGGGACAGGGACGCTGAAGCTTTCTTT